Below, one TCR beta chain is given with its context. The antigen it recognizes is unknown. Per-base quality was not reported, and no clone a single base away is much larger than it. V is reduced by 0 bases and J by 7 bases, leaving a spacing of 13 bases between them. Spanning cysteine to phenylalanine, the CDR3 consists of 15 amino acids. The CDR3 DNA has 45 bases and is translated from base 1. CDR1 and CDR2, per the germline V gene (reference sequence), are LNHDA and SQIVND. This sample was taken from a study of blood T cell repertoires in COVID-19 (dated by TCRdb to the early 2020s). For the study in its entirety: Collaborator samples came from the United States, Italy and Spain and covered acute and convalescent phases of COVID-19. The material from the prospective study consisted of cDNA or gDNA derived from T cells, B-cell-depleted T cells, or PBMCs. Subjects who had been exposed to COVID-19, were actively infected with it, or had recovered from it provided the deeply sampled blood TCRbeta repertoires that made up the dataset. The repertoires were released in a freely available public database intended as a resource for research on the immune response to SARS-CoV-2. Samples were obtained from the ongoing ImmuneRACE study (first 160 participants) and from 950 to 1,500 subjects provided by 6 global collaborators. Sample metadata almost always included a de-identified subject ID, COVID-19 status, age in years and sex. Where available, HLA class I and class II types were taken from metadata supplied by the sample provider and were not determined by assay-based typing. Broader findings and caveats from the paper: Clinical and demographic metadata were provided uncurated, with the amount varying by source and participant.

The immunoSEQ Assay, a bias-controlled multiplex PCR, was used to amplify TCRbeta CDR3 regions from genomic DNA. As for the authors' bioinformatics: The number of nucleated cells in each sample was estimated from the amplification of reference gene primers within the assay. To quantify the absolute abundance of each unique TCRbeta CDR3 rearrangement, sequence reads were collapsed and filtered. For each sample, productive Simpson clonality was calculated by taking the square root of Simpson's diversity index across productive rearrangements. Here the immuneACCESS table is served through TCRdb, limited to in-frame sequences with V and J called. Missing clones are a known gap in these copies; in checked studies unresolved V genes cover under half, and the rest lacks a known reason. D and trimming were read from the DNA, whereas the V and J calls and clone size are those reported in that table. The sample table contains around 160,000 clones; only one count was recorded for around four fifths of them. Clones ranked in the top ten supply approximately 38% of the sample.

Whole blood was collected in K2EDTA tubes by collaborating institutions according to the institutions' own protocols. Collaborator samples were shipped for TCRbeta analysis as frozen whole blood, isolated PBMCs, or DNA extracted from either sample type. This receptor was identified in a human donor in a cohort sampled during active COVID-19. The sample consisted of peripheral blood. The chain joins TRBV19 to TRBJ1-5; TRBD1 is a weak D gene call, 6 bases matching. The sequence in DNA is TGTGCCAGTAGTATAGAGGGGGGGCGCGGGCAGCCCCAGCATTTT. This encodes CASSIEGGRGQPQHF.